This T cell receptor (beta chain) was obtained from a study of siplizumab effects on memory and regulatory T cells. Study observations and caveats: Unstimulated naive T cells seemed to show more diversity than memory cells did, and they also seemed to be among the major contributors to the alloresponse.

Germline V gives CDR1 MGHRA, CDR2 YSYEKL. The germline V and J ends were trimmed by 0 bases and 5 bases, with 29 bases remaining between them. The CDR3 spans 21 residues. Note on this clone: Its matching antigen is unknown.

Using immunoSEQ multiplex PCR, the repertoire was profiled, and TCRdb retains in-frame clones only, with some absent. The sample has roughly 92,000 clones; roughly 94% are singletons. The chain links TRBV4-1 to TRBJ2-1; TRBD2 might be the D (9 bases). The TCR was taken from a human donor in good health. Sequenced input: non-Treg CD4+ T cells sorted from blood. CDR3 region: CASSQDRVDRVPRGGDNEQFF. In nucleotides, the CDR3 is TGCGCCAGCAGCCAAGATAGGGTGGACAGGGTCCCCCGCGGGGGGGACAATGAGCAGTTCTTC.